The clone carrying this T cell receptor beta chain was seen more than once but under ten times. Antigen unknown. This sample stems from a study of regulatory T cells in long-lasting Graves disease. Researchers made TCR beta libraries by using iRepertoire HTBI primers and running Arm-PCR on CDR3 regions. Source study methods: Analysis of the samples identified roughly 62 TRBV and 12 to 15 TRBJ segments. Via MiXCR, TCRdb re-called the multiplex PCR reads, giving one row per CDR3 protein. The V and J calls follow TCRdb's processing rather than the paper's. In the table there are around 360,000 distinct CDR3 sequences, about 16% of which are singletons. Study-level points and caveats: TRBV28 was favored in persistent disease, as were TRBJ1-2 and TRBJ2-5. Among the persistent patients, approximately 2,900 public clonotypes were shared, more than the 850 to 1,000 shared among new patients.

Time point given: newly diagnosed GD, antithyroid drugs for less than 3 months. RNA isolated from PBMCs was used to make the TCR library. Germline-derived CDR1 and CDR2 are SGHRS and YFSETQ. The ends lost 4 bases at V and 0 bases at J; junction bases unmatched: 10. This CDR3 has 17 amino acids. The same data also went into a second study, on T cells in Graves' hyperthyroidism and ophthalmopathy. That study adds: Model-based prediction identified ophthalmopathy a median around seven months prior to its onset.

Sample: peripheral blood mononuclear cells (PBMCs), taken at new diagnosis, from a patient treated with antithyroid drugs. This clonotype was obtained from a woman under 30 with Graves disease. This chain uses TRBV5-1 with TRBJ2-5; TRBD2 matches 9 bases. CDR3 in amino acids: CASSRLQTSGYQETQYF. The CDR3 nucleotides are TGCGCCAGCAGCCGCCTCCAGACTAGCGGATACCAAGAGACCCAGTACTTC.